The 30 T cell receptor beta chains in this list originate from one sample, sequenced in a study of T cell repertoires in cytomegalovirus infection. TCRdb ran MiXCR on the reads and lists one entry per CDR3 protein. Here the sample spans around 530,000 distinct CDR3 sequences, about 26% being singletons. Sequenced sample: PBMCs. The receptors derive from a human donor in good health (CMV status not recorded). Some clones in this sample may be carry-over from other donors' samples.

This clonotype has more than one count but fewer than ten. This rearrangement joins TRBV5-8 to TRBJ2-1, with 10 bases lining up with TRBD2. CDR1 is SGHTS, CDR2 YDEGEE, per germline. J was trimmed by 0 bases and V by 3 bases; bases with no gene match: 9. This CDR3 comprises 18 residues. This CDR3 reads CASSYAGTSASSYNEQFF. The DNA of the CDR3 is TGTGCCAGCAGCTACGCGGGGACTAGCGCGAGCTCCTACAATGAGCAGTTCTTC.

This clonotype came up many times. V is TRBV7-2 and J is TRBJ2-3, with D maybe TRBD2 (6 bases). Per the germline V gene, CDR1 is SGHTA and CDR2 is FQGNSA. Trimming took 3 bases from V and 4 from J, leaving 11 bases between them. The CDR3 sequence is 14 residues long. Here the CDR3 reads CASSLTGAADTQYF. CDR3 DNA: TGTGCCAGCAGCTTGACGGGAGCGGCAGATACGCAGTATTTT.

V gene TRBV28 combines with J gene TRBJ1-2; D unresolved. Trimming pared 2 bases from V and 1 base from J, leaving 8 bases between. Germline CDR1 MDHEN, CDR2 SYDVKM. The CDR3 has 14 amino acids. CDR3 sequence: CASSLTGINYGYTF. As DNA, the CDR3 is TGTGCCAGCAGTTTAACGGGCATTAACTATGGCTACACCTTC.

In its sample, this clonotype was seen once. V is TRBV19 and J is TRBJ1-2; D not resolved. Trimming stripped 5 bases from V and 3 bases from J, with 7 bases between. The CDR3 is made up of 12 amino acids. The germline CDR1 and CDR2 sequences are LNHDA and SQIVND (reference sequence). The CDR3 is CASSVRDYGYTF. The CDR3 DNA sequence: TGTGCCAGTAGTGTTCGTGACTATGGCTACACCTTC. Combining the CDR3 with reference TRBV19 and TRBJ1-2 gives the whole variable domain DGGITQSPKYLFRKEGQNVTLSCEQNLNHDAMYWYRQDPGQGLRLIYYSQIVNDFQKGDIAEGYSVSREKKESFPLTVTSAQKNPTAFYLCASSVRDYGYTFGSGTRLTVV.

In this sample, this clonotype turned up a few times. CDR3 bases: TGTGCCAGCACCGGGACAGGGGGCACCTACGAGCAGTACGTC. Encoded protein: CASTGTGGTYEQYV. The chain combines TRBV6-6 with TRBJ2-7; TRBD1 matches 12 bases. The V gene's germline CDR1 is MNHNY and CDR2 SVGAGI (reference sequence). The CDR3 spans 14 residues. Trimming took 7 bases from V and 2 from J; bases not matched to a gene: 3.

The chain links TRBV28 to TRBJ1-5; 7 nucleotides line up with TRBD1. The CDR3 spans 12 residues. CDR1 is MDHEN, CDR2 SYDVKM, per germline. With 10 bases clipped from V and 6 bases from J, the junction kept 6 bases outside the gene matches. CDR3 sequence reads: CAMQGGSQPQHF. CDR3 bases: TGTGCCATGCAAGGGGGCAGTCAGCCCCAGCATTTT.

The chain is built from TRBV12-3 or TRBV12-4 and TRBJ2-4; D is perhaps TRBD2 (8 bases). Trimming shortened V by 4 bases and J by 3 bases, and 16 bases separated the two germline ends. The CDR3 length is 16 residues. In nucleotides, the CDR3 is TGTGCCAGCAGTTCGGGGGGGCAGGGGGTCAAAAACATTCAGTACTTC. Translated, it gives CASSSGGQGVKNIQYF.

The chain carries TRBV9 and TRBJ2-5, with 12 positions matching TRBD1. The CDR3 extends over 23 amino acids. Germline V gene lookup returns CDR1 SGDLS and CDR2 YYNGEE. Germline trimming cut 0 bases from V and 5 bases from J; bases unmatched to any gene: 26. CDR3 in DNA: TGTGCCAGCAGCGTAGCTACGACGAGCCCTGGTTTGGGACAGGGGGCTTTCGGGGAGACCCAGTACTTC. Encoded protein: CASSVATTSPGLGQGAFGETQYF.

This clonotype came up a few times. V gene TRBV28 combines with J gene TRBJ2-3; 10 bases map to TRBD1. Trimming cost V 5 bases and J 5 bases; bases outside gene matches: 7. The CDR3 contains 15 residues. Germline V lookup: CDR1 MDHEN, CDR2 SYDVKM. Written as DNA, the CDR3 is TGTGCCAGCAGTGCCTCCGGGACAGGGGAAGATACGCAGTATTTT. Translating gives CASSASGTGEDTQYF.

The chain couples TRBV4-1 to TRBJ1-6; D remains ambiguous. The V gene lost 1 base and the J gene lost 0 bases, with 4 bases spanning the gap. Germline assignment: CDR1 MGHRA and CDR2 YSYEKL. The CDR3 totals 15 residues. The CDR3, as DNA: TGCGCCAGCAGCCAAGGACCCTCCTATAATTCACCCCTCCACTTT. It codes for CASSQGPSYNSPLHF.

The sample holds many counts of this clonotype. The chain uses TRBV12-3 or TRBV12-4 and TRBJ2-1, with D possibly being TRBD2 (6 bases). Trimming took off 3 bases at V and 2 bases at J, with 11 bases between the two ends. This CDR3 spans 15 amino acids. The CDR3 nucleotides read TGTGCCAGCAGTTTGGCGGGACCGACCTACAATGAGCAGTTCTTC. It encodes CASSLAGPTYNEQFF.

This clonotype was recorded a few times. The chain has TRBV6-1 and TRBJ2-7; 15 bases line up with TRBD2. Unmatched junction bases numbered 10, after V lost 7 bases and J lost 6 bases. CDR1 and CDR2 (germline): MNHNS, SASEGT. This CDR3 region has 16 residues. CDR3 nucleotides: TGTGCCAGCACCGGGATTTGGGGACTAGCGGGAGGCGAGCAGTACTTC. Its protein product is CASTGIWGLAGGEQYF.

This clonotype showed up just a few times. The V gene is TRBV28, the J gene TRBJ1-2; 8 bases align to TRBD1. Germline V gene lookup returns CDR1 MDHEN and CDR2 SYDVKM. V shed 3 bases and J 6 bases; nucleotides not matched to a gene: 15. The CDR3 runs 17 residues. CDR3 in amino acids: CASSLLSRGRLSNGYTF. DNA of the CDR3: TGTGCCAGCAGTTTGCTAAGCAGGGGGCGCTTGTCTAATGGCTACACCTTC.

A few counts support this clonotype. V usage is TRBV7-2 and J usage is TRBJ2-2, with a weak D call TRBD1 (5 bases). V gave up 0 bases and J gave up 10 bases, with 12 bases separating them. In germline, CDR1 is SGHTA, CDR2 FQGNSA. CDR3 length equals 14 residues. In DNA form, the CDR3 reads TGTGCCAGCAGCTTAGCGGGGCCATTTTTGGAGCTGTTTTTT. This encodes CASSLAGPFLELFF.

CDR3 loop: CASSLSGGVNQPQHF. The CDR3 nucleotides read TGTGCCAGCAGCTTATCAGGGGGAGTTAATCAGCCCCAGCATTTT. This sequence joins TRBV11-2 and TRBJ1-5, with 7 bases aligning to TRBD1. Germline V gives CDR1 SGHAT, CDR2 FQNNGV. V was pared by 2 bases and J by 4 bases, with 5 bases of the junction left unmatched. CDR3 length: 15 amino acids. Full variable domain (outside the CDR3, taken from reference TRBV11-2 and TRBJ1-5): EAGVAQSPRYKIIEKRQSVAFWCNPISGHATLYWYQQILGQGPKLLIQFQNNGVVDDSQLPKDRFSAERLKGVDSTLKIQPAKLEDSAVYLCASSLSGGVNQPQHFGDGTRLSIL.

This clonotype was seen ten or more times. V and J are TRBV7-2 and TRBJ1-1; no reliable D call. The CDR3 contains 12 residues. CDR1 and CDR2 (germline): SGHTA, FQGNSA. Trimming removed 5 bases at V and 7 bases at J, with 11 bases between. The CDR3 nucleotides are TGTGCCAGCAGCCTGGTTGGGAGTGAAGCTTTCTTT. Protein: CASSLVGSEAFF.

The V call is TRBV24-1, the J call TRBJ1-5; unclear D gene. The CDR3 contains 14 residues. Trimming left V 3 bases short and J 3 bases short, with 8 bases between. Germline assignment: CDR1 KGHDR and CDR2 SFDVKD. The CDR3 is CATSDKQNNQPQHF. The DNA of the CDR3 is TGTGCCACCAGTGATAAGCAGAACAATCAGCCCCAGCATTTT.

J is TRBJ1-1 and V is TRBV12-5; no clear D. Germline V CDR1 and CDR2: LGHNT, FRNRAP. Trimming took off 1 base at V and 4 bases at J, with 4 bases between the two ends. This CDR3 spans 12 amino acids. The CDR3 coding sequence is TGTGCTAGTGGTTTGGGTCGCACTGAAGCTTTCTTT. It codes for CASGLGRTEAFF.

The chain combines TRBV23-1 with TRBJ2-3, with D maybe TRBD2 (5 bases). TRBV23-1 is classed as an ORF, of uncertain function. Trimming removed 0 bases at V and 8 bases at J, with 9 bases between. The length of the CDR3 is 13 residues. The CDR3 nucleotides are TGCGCCAGCAGTCAATCGGAGGAGCGTACGCAGTATTTT. Translation: CASSQSEERTQYF.

The V and J genes are TRBV7-2 and TRBJ2-3, with TRBD2 matching 12 bases. Germline lookup yields CDR1 SGHTA and CDR2 FQGNSA. Trimming removed 5 bases from V and 4 bases from J; junction bases left unmatched: 4. CDR3 length: 15 residues. CDR3 sequence reads: CASSPSGREPDTQYF. In DNA, the CDR3 is TGTGCCAGCAGCCCTAGCGGGAGGGAGCCAGATACGCAGTATTTT.

This clonotype occurred a few times. The V gene is TRBV7-2, the J gene TRBJ2-3, with 7 bases fitting TRBD2. V lost 2 bases and J lost 4; bases outside the gene matches: 15. Germline values: CDR1 SGHTA, CDR2 FQGNSA. The CDR3 spans 18 residues. CDR3 protein: CASSLMPRTRIGADTQYF. The CDR3 nucleotides read TGTGCCAGCAGCTTAATGCCTAGGACTAGAATTGGGGCAGATACGCAGTATTTT.

J is TRBJ1-2 and V is TRBV6-2 or TRBV6-3; D is ambiguous. Germline loops: CDR1 MNHEY, CDR2 SVGEGT. Deletions cut 7 bases from V and 5 bases from J, with 8 bases between. CDR3 length: 11 residues. CDR3 residues: CASKEIYGYTF. CDR3 in DNA: TGTGCCAGCAAAGAAATTTATGGCTACACCTTC.

This clonotype was observed a handful of times. The rearrangement links TRBV27 to TRBJ2-1; TRBD2 matches 9 bases. In germline, CDR1 is MNHEY, CDR2 SMNVEV (reference sequence). Unmatched junction bases numbered 13, after V lost 4 bases and J lost 9 bases. The CDR3 covers 16 residues. CDR3 coding DNA: TGTGCCAGCAGTTCCTCCGGGACAAGGACTAGCGTTGAGCAGTTCTTC. Its translation: CASSSSGTRTSVEQFF.

V gene TRBV27 combines with J gene TRBJ1-1, with a tentative D call TRBD1 (5 bases). V gave up 7 bases and J gave up 3 bases, with 15 bases separating them. The germline V gene has CDR1 MNHEY and CDR2 SMNVEV (reference sequence). The length of the CDR3 is 14 residues. The CDR3 region has the DNA TGTGCCAGCACTTCCGGGACCCTTGACACTGAAGCTTTCTTT. Translated, it gives CASTSGTLDTEAFF.

V gene TRBV12-3 or TRBV12-4 combines with J gene TRBJ1-1; no clear D gene. Trimming took off 2 bases at V and 1 base at J, with 8 bases between the two ends. The CDR3 runs 14 residues. CDR3 sequence (DNA): TGTGCCAGCAGTTTACAGGCCTCGAACACTGAAGCTTTCTTT. Translating gives CASSLQASNTEAFF.

The chain recombines TRBV12-3 or TRBV12-4 with TRBJ1-3; TRBD1 might be the D (5 bases). V was cut by 6 bases and J by 0 bases, with 12 bases left in between. There are 15 residues in the CDR3. The CDR3 nucleotides read TGTGCCAGCAGCCGTTCAGGGTTCTCTGGAAACACCATATATTTT. It translates to CASSRSGFSGNTIYF.

This chain joins TRBV11-3 and TRBJ1-6; no reliable D call. Trimming left V 5 bases short and J 8 bases short, with 13 bases between. Germline V gene lookup returns CDR1 SGHNT and CDR2 YENEEA. This CDR3 is built from 14 residues. This chain's CDR3 is CASSIRTGDSPLHF. The CDR3 bases are TGTGCCAGCAGCATCCGGACCGGGGATTCACCCCTCCACTTT.

This clonotype has a handful of counts. For the CDR3, the DNA is TGTGCCACCAGCAGAGGGGGCCAAGTTTACGAGCAGTACTTC. Its translation is CATSRGGQVYEQYF. The chain couples TRBV15 to TRBJ2-7, with TRBD1 as a possible D gene (5 bases). Trimming took off 1 base at V and 4 bases at J, with 11 bases between the two ends. CDR3 length: 14 residues. Germline V gene lookup returns CDR1 LNHNV and CDR2 YYDKDF (reference sequence).

This clonotype has at least ten counts. This chain links TRBV19 with TRBJ1-4; possible D gene TRBD1, 6 bases. The germline V gene has CDR1 LNHDA and CDR2 SQIVND (reference sequence). The V gene lost 8 bases and the J gene lost 2 bases, with 12 bases spanning the gap. The CDR3 runs 14 residues. Written as DNA, the CDR3 is TGTGCCAGTTACACAGGGACGACTAATGAAAAACTGTTTTTT. It specifies CASYTGTTNEKLFF.

The V and J genes are TRBV12-3 or TRBV12-4 and TRBJ2-2, with D maybe TRBD2 (5 bases). The CDR3 is 13 amino acids. V was clipped by 3 bases and J by 6 bases, with 8 bases between them. Written as DNA, the CDR3 is TGTGCCAGCAGTTTGAGGGCACCCGGGGAGCTGTTTTTT. It encodes CASSLRAPGELFF.